This TCR beta chain is from a study of regulatory T cells in long-lasting Graves disease. General study points: Possibly, too few samples lowered accuracy.

Regarding time point: newly diagnosed GD, antithyroid drugs for less than 3 months. PBMC-derived RNA was used for the TCR library. Tubes containing EDTA received about 9.4 milliliters of drawn peripheral blood. This clonotype has a count of ten or more. Its antigen is currently unknown. Combining iRepertoire HTBI primers with Arm-PCR of CDR3 regions, the authors built TCR beta libraries. Via MiXCR, TCRdb re-called the multiplex PCR reads, giving one row per CDR3 protein. The sample includes approximately 400,000 distinct CDR3 sequences, about 16% of them seen just once. The same data also contributed to another study, on T cells in Graves' hyperthyroidism and ophthalmopathy. That investigation notes: In simple terms, a model built on 13 V-J features told ophthalmopathy apart from stable hyperthyroidism.

This specimen consisted of peripheral blood mononuclear cells (PBMCs), obtained at new diagnosis, from a patient treated with antithyroid drugs. The receptor's source is a woman aged 25-40 years with Graves disease.

The CDR3 DNA reads TGTGCCAGCAGTTTTGAGGGCGAAACCTCCTACAATGAGCAGTTCTTC. It is translated as CASSFEGETSYNEQFF. This sequence joins TRBV28 and TRBJ2-1; a weak D match, TRBD2 (5 bases). This CDR3 region has 16 residues. The germline gives CDR1 MDHEN, CDR2 SYDVKM. V lost 3 bases, J lost 0 bases, and 12 bases lay in between.